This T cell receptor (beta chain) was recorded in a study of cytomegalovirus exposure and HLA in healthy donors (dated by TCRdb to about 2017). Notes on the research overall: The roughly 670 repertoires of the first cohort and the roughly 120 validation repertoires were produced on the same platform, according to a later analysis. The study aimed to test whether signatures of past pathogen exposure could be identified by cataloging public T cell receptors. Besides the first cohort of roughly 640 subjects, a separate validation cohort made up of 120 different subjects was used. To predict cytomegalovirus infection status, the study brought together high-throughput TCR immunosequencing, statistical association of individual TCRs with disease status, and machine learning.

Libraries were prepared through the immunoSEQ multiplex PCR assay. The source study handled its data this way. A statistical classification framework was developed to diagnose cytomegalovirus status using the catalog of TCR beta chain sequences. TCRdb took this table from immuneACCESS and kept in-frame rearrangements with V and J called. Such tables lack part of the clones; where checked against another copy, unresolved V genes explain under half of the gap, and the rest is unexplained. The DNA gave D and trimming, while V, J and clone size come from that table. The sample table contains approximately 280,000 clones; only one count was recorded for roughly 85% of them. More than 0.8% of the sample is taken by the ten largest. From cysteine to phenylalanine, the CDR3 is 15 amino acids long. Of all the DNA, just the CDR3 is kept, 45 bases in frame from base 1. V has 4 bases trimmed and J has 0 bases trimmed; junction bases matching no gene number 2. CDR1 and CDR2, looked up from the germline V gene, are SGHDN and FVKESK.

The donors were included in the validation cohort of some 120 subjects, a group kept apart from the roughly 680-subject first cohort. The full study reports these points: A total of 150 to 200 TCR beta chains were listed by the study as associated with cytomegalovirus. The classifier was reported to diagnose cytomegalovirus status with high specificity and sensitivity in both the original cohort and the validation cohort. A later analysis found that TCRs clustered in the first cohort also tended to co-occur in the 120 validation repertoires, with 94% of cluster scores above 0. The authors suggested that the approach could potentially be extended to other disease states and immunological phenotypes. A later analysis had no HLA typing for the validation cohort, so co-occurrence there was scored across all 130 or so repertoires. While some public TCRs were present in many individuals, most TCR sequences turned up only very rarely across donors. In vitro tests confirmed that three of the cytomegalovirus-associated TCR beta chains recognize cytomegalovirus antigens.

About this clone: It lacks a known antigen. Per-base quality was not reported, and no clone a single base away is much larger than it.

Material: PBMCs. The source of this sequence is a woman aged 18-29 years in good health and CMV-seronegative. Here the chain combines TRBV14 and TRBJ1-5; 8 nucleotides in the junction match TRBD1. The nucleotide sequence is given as TGTGCCAGCAGCCCCGGGACAGGTAGCAATCAGCCCCAGCATTTT. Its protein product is CASSPGTGSNQPQHF.